Listed below are T cell receptor beta chains from one sample, sequenced in a study of cytomegalovirus exposure and HLA in healthy donors. TCRdb keeps only in-frame clones here, not all; method: immunoSEQ multiplex PCR. This repertoire shows more than 45,000 clones, around two thirds found once; its top ten account for roughly a fifth. Sample: PBMCs. These receptors were obtained from a woman aged 55-75 years in good health and CMV-seropositive. Each CDR3 is given with its conserved first and last residue.

TRBJ1-4	TRBV9	CASSLGQGGNEKLFF
TRBJ1-4	TRBV29-1	CSVAGANEKLFF
TRBJ2-1	TRBV4-1	CASSQTGLAGVEEQFF
TRBJ1-5	TRBV19	CASRTGTGGTGNQPQHF
TRBJ1-2	TRBV19	CASSVGHREPYGYTF
TRBJ2-1	TRBV6-5	CASSYEGLAAYNEQFF
.	TRBV28	CASIKSEGEQYF
TRBJ1-1	TRBV5-1	CASSPRAAEDTEAFF
TRBJ2-7	TRBV6-1	CASSEEVSGGAYEQYF
TRBJ2-2	TRBV5-4	CASSRDRVGTGELFF
TRBJ2-3	TRBV6-4	CASSDSGQGDADTQYF
TRBJ1-1	TRBV10-3	CAMRTVGGEAFF
TRBJ1-1	TRBV19	CASSRQGWNTEAFF
TRBJ2-6	TRBV5-1	CASSLAGNGANVLTF
TRBJ1-2	TRBV12-5	CATSPGQPNYGYTF
TRBJ2-5	TRBV4-3	CASSQGREWWETQYF
TRBJ2-5	TRBV2	CASSYRVAETQYF
TRBJ2-3	TRBV4-3	CASSETSGSTDTQYF
TRBJ2-3	TRBV6-1	CASSPRGQPADTQYF
TRBJ1-1	TRBV2	CASRGGYMNTEAFF